A selection of T cell receptor beta chains follows, all from one sample in a study of T cells in Graves' hyperthyroidism and ophthalmopathy. One entry per CDR3 protein, called by TCRdb with MiXCR from the multiplex PCR reads. The data show about 420,000 distinct CDR3 sequences, approximately 15% seen once. Sequenced material: blood. These receptors came from a woman under 30 with Graves' hyperthyroidism. The CDR3 runs from the conserved cysteine through the conserved F or W. D genes are given only for firm matches. The size entry is marked missing in some rows and otherwise reads once, few, many or a size class.

d_gene | j_gene | v_gene | abundance | CDR3nt | CDR3aa
NA | TRBJ1-5 | TRBV6-1 | many | TGTGCCAGCAGTTCGATCCACAGGGACGATCAGCCCCAGCATTTT | CASSSIHRDDQPQHF
TRBD1 | TRBJ2-7 | TRBV11-2 | NA | TGTGCCAGCAGCTTAGATAGGGGGACAGTCTACGAGCAGTACTTC | CASSLDRGTVYEQYF
NA | TRBJ1-1 | TRBV3-1 | many | TGTGCCAGCAGCACTAAGACGCGGGGAGTCACTGAAGCTTTCTTT | CASSTKTRGVTEAFF
TRBD1 | TRBJ2-1 | TRBV30 | many | TGTGCCTGGAGTGTAACAGGGGATGAGCAGTTCTTC | CAWSVTGDEQFF
TRBD1 | TRBJ1-2 | TRBV29-1 | few | TGCAGCGTTAGGACAGGGGGGGATGGCTACACCTTC | CSVRTGGDGYTF
NA | TRBJ2-6 | TRBV12-5 | NA | TGTGCTAGTGGTTTGATCCTTACAGGGTCTGGGGCCAACGTCCTGACTTTC | CASGLILTGSGANVLTF
NA | TRBJ2-3 | TRBV5-1 | many | TGCGCCAGCAGCTTGGAGAGATCTAGCACAGATACGCAGTATTTT | CASSLERSSTDTQYF
NA | TRBJ1-2 | TRBV7-2 | many | TGTGCCAGCAGCGTCAGCTCCGGCGGGGGCAAGAGCTACACCTTC | CASSVSSGGGKSYTF
TRBD1 | TRBJ1-2 | TRBV6-1 | many | TGTGCCAGCAGAGGACAGGGATACTATGGCTACACCTTC | CASRGQGYYGYTF
NA | TRBJ1-2 | TRBV7-2 | many | TGTGCCAGCAGCTCTTGGACTCTTAACTATGGCTACACCTTC | CASSSWTLNYGYTF
NA | TRBJ1-4 | TRBV12-3/TRBV12-4 | many | TGTGCCAGCAGTTTCCGGCGAAATGAAAAACTGTTTTTT | CASSFRRNEKLFF
NA | TRBJ1-5 | TRBV9 | many | TGTGCCAGCAGCCCAGGGGCAGATAGCAATCAGCCCCAGCATTTT | CASSPGADSNQPQHF
NA | TRBJ1-2 | TRBV25-1 | many | TGTGCCAGCAGTGAACCCGGGGCGCAAGCTAACTATGGCTACACCTTC | CASSEPGAQANYGYTF
NA | TRBJ1-4 | TRBV15 | NA | TGTGCCACCAGCAGAGCTCGGTTTAGGGAAAAACTGTTTTTT | CATSRARFREKLFF
NA | TRBJ2-7 | TRBV27 | many | TGTGCCAGCAGTCTGCCCCTAGGCGAGCAGTACTTC | CASSLPLGEQYF
TRBD2 | TRBJ2-5 | TRBV3-1 | many | TGTGCCAGCAGCCAACCCAAGAGTAGCGGGAGTGTAGAGACCCAGTACTTC | CASSQPKSSGSVETQYF
NA | TRBJ2-1 | TRBV20-1 | NA | TGCAGTGCTACTGAAGGGGATGAGCAGTTCTTC | CSATEGDEQFF
TRBD2 | TRBJ2-7 | TRBV20-1 | many | TGCAGTGCTAGAGACCCACTAGCGGGAGACTACGAGCAGTACTTC | CSARDPLAGDYEQYF
TRBD2 | TRBJ2-3 | TRBV7-9 | many | TGTGCCAGCAGGAATAGCGGGTACAACCCGTCTATCACAGATACGCAGTATTTT | CASRNSGYNPSITDTQYF
NA | TRBJ2-7 | TRBV3-1 | NA | TGTGCCAGCAGCTCCACCGGAGTGGTATTGAACGACGAGCAGTACTTC | CASSSTGVVLNDEQYF
NA | TRBJ2-5 | TRBV6-1 | many | TGTGCCAGCAGTGAAGGGGCAGCGGGCCAAGAGACCCAGTACTTC | CASSEGAAGQETQYF
TRBD2 | TRBJ2-1 | TRBV19 | few | TGTGCCACGGTAGCGGGAGTGGGGTACAATGAGCAGTTCTTC | CATVAGVGYNEQFF
TRBD2 | TRBJ2-1 | TRBV28 | many | TGTGCCAGCACCCCCGGCGGGGGACCGCTTTACAATGAGCAGTTCTTC | CASTPGGGPLYNEQFF
NA | TRBJ1-2 | TRBV20-1 | many | TGCAGTGCTAGAGTCCGAGGGGAGGGGGGCTACACCTTC | CSARVRGEGGYTF
TRBD1 | TRBJ2-7 | TRBV4-1 | few | TGCGCCAGCAGCCAGGGTATTAAAGCAGGGGGCCCCTACGAGCAGTACTTC | CASSQGIKAGGPYEQYF
TRBD1 | TRBJ2-3 | TRBV12-3/TRBV12-4 | many | TGTGCCAGCAGCTGGACAGGTGGGATAGATACGCAGTATTTT | CASSWTGGIDTQYF
TRBD1 | TRBJ2-2 | TRBV6-2/TRBV6-3 | many | TGTGCCAGCAGTAGATTTGCGGGACAGGGGGCGCCCGGGGAGCTGTTTTTT | CASSRFAGQGAPGELFF
NA | TRBJ2-2 | TRBV7-9 | few | TGTGCCAGCAGCTTAAGCCGGCTAAGTAGAGAGTACACCGGGGAGCTGTTTTTT | CASSLSRLSREYTGELFF
NA | TRBJ1-2 | TRBV3-1 | many | TGTGCCAGCAGTCGAACAGGGTCTTCGTCCTATGGCTACACCTTC | CASSRTGSSSYGYTF
NA | TRBJ2-1 | TRBV20-1 | NA | TGCAGTGCTAGAGATCTAGAGGGAGGCGCCTACAATGAGCAGTTCTTC | CSARDLEGGAYNEQFF
TRBD1 | TRBJ2-1 | TRBV5-1 | NA | TGCGCCAGCAGCCCTGGGACAGGGGGCGCCGATGAGCAGTTCTTC | CASSPGTGGADEQFF
NA | TRBJ1-3 | TRBV30 | many | TGTGCCTGTAACAGGCCGCGTACTGGAAACACCATATATTTT | CACNRPRTGNTIYF
NA | TRBJ1-6 | TRBV30 | many | TGTGCCTGGAGCAGGGAGTATAATTCACCCCTCCACTTT | CAWSREYNSPLHF
TRBD1 | TRBJ1-5 | TRBV6-1 | NA | TGTGCCAGCCTGGATTGGGGACAGGGTCATCAGCCCCAGCATTTT | CASLDWGQGHQPQHF
NA | TRBJ2-5 | TRBV18 | many | TGTGCCAGCCGTCGGGACACCAAAGAGACCCAGTACTTC | CASRRDTKETQYF
NA | TRBJ2-7 | TRBV10-2 | few | TGCGCCAGCAGTGATCAGCCCCCCTACGAGCAGTACTTC | CASSDQPPYEQYF